A single sample gave rise to the 24 T cell receptor beta chains below, sequenced in a study of blood T cell repertoires in COVID-19. TCRdb keeps only in-frame clones here, not all; method: immunoSEQ multiplex PCR. The data contain roughly 500,000 clones, 70% to 90% of them singletons. Specimen: PBMCs or T cells enriched from blood (not recorded which). These receptors were collected from a woman in her fifties or sixties who had recovered from COVID-19.

V and J are TRBV5-1 and TRBJ2-5; D possibly corresponds to TRBD2 (5 bases). Between the trimmed V and J ends, which lost 1 base and 2 bases, there was a span of 12 bases. This CDR3 region has 15 residues. CDR1 SGHRS and CDR2 YFSETQ come from the germline V gene. The CDR3 loop is CASSLWAGVQETQYF. The DNA for the CDR3 is TGCGCCAGCAGCTTGTGGGCCGGGGTGCAAGAGACCCAGTACTTC.

This sequence joins TRBV5-1 and TRBJ2-3; 8 nucleotides align to TRBD2. The CDR3 extends over 16 amino acids. V was clipped by 0 bases and J by 5 bases; unmatched bases: 8. Germline-derived CDR1 and CDR2 are SGHRS and YFSETQ. Here the CDR3 DNA reads TGCGCCAGCAGCTTGGAGGTGTCCCGGGGGGGAGATACGCAGTATTTT. This translates into CASSLEVSRGGDTQYF.

J is TRBJ1-2 and V is TRBV3-1 (or the pseudogene TRBV3-2), with 9 bases aligning to TRBD1. The CDR3 is 17 residues long. Germline V gene sequence: CDR1 LGHDT, CDR2 YNNKEL (reference sequence). The trim removed 3 bases at V and 4 bases at J, leaving 12 bases unmatched. CDR3 bases: TGTGCCAGCAGCCACCTCCAGACAGGGGGAGCGGGCTATGGCTACACCTTC. Encoded protein: CASSHLQTGGAGYGYTF.

The V and J genes are TRBV5-1 and TRBJ1-2; 11 bases are a match to TRBD1. Germline V gene sequence: CDR1 SGHRS, CDR2 YFSETQ. V lost 5 bases to trimming and J lost 1 base; unmatched junction nucleotides: 4. The CDR3 sequence is 15 residues long. CDR3 sequence reads: CASRQGQGVNYGYTF. CDR3 coding DNA: TGCGCCAGCAGACAGGGACAGGGGGTTAACTATGGCTACACCTTC.

The chain links TRBV30 to TRBJ1-6, with D possibly being TRBD1 (5 bases). V was trimmed by 0 bases and J by 8 bases, leaving 11 bases between them. From germline, CDR1 is GTSNPN and CDR2 SVGIG (reference sequence). This CDR3 spans 14 amino acids. In nucleotides, the CDR3 is TGTGCCTGGAGTGTAGGTCAGGGCGATTCACCCCTCCACTTT. This encodes CAWSVGQGDSPLHF.

The chain carries TRBV5-1 and TRBJ1-5, with D perhaps matching TRBD1 (5 bases). The germline V gene encodes CDR1 SGHRS and CDR2 YFSETQ. The V and J ends lost 3 bases and 2 bases respectively, with 24 bases between them. The CDR3 has 19 amino acids. The CDR3, as DNA: TGCGCCAGCAGCTGGAATTTCGGGGGGGTTCCGAGGGGCAATCAGCCCCAGCATTTT. Translated, it gives CASSWNFGGVPRGNQPQHF.

This chain uses TRBV2 with TRBJ1-6; D perhaps matches TRBD1 (5 bases). The CDR3 is 13 amino acids. From germline, CDR1 is SNHLY and CDR2 FYNNEI. Between the trimmed V and J ends, which lost 1 base and 12 bases, there was a span of 10 bases. The CDR3 sequence: CASSEGQGLPLHF. The CDR3 nucleotides read TGTGCCAGCAGTGAAGGGCAGGGTCTACCCCTCCACTTT.

V and J are TRBV10-3 and TRBJ2-3; D may be TRBD1 (6 bases). V lost 6 bases, J lost 6 bases, and 13 bases lay in between. The CDR3 has 13 amino acids. Germline V gives CDR1 ENHRY, CDR2 SYGVKD. CDR3 in amino acids: CAIRGRGDDTQYF. For the CDR3, the DNA is TGTGCCATCAGGGGCAGGGGTGATGATACGCAGTATTTT.

This clone was picked up a small number of times. This chain links TRBV2 with TRBJ1-5; 7 bases are shared with TRBD1. V gave up 3 bases and J gave up 5 bases; unmatched junction bases: 4. CDR1 is SNHLY, CDR2 FYNNEI, per germline. This CDR3 is 14 amino acids long. The CDR3 region has the DNA TGTGCCAGCAGTGAGGACAGGCAATATCAGCCCCAGCATTTT. This encodes CASSEDRQYQPQHF.

This rearrangement joins TRBV21-1 to TRBJ2-1; TRBD2, the D gene given by the table, was not confirmed from the DNA. TRBV21-1 is a listed pseudogene. The CDR3 is made up of 15 amino acids. In DNA form, the CDR3 reads TGTGCCAGCAGCAAGGTCTGGATTCTGGGGGGAGAGCAGTTCTTC. Residues: CASSKVWILGGEQFF.

The chain combines TRBV23-1 with TRBJ1-5, with a tentative D call TRBD1 (5 bases). TRBV23-1 is given ORF status, its function remaining uncertain. V shed 10 bases and J shed 0 bases, with 13 bases lying between them. CDR3 length: 14 amino acids. CDR3 amino acids: CAMNHRYSNQPQHF. The CDR3 DNA reads TGCGCCATGAACCACAGGTATAGCAATCAGCCCCAGCATTTT.

The chain carries TRBV7-2 and TRBJ1-2, with D tentatively TRBD1 (5 bases). The V end lost 5 bases, the J end lost 4 bases, and 8 bases lay between the germline ends. The CDR3 covers 12 residues. Per the germline V gene, CDR1 is SGHTA and CDR2 is FQGNSA. The CDR3 loop is CASSRDSYGYTF. DNA of the CDR3: TGTGCCAGCAGCCGGGACTCCTATGGCTACACCTTC.

This chain connects TRBV4-1 to TRBJ2-3; 11 bases are a match to TRBD2. The CDR3 loop spans 17 amino acids. Germline-derived CDR1 and CDR2 are MGHRA and YSYEKL. Trimming took 0 bases from V and 2 from J; bases not matched to a gene: 4. Written as DNA, the CDR3 is TGCGCCAGCAGCCAAGAAGGGACTAGCGGAGTCACAGATACGCAGTATTTT. It specifies CASSQEGTSGVTDTQYF.

The chain employs TRBV13 and TRBJ1-3, with D perhaps matching TRBD1 (5 bases). The CDR3 totals 14 residues. The V gene's germline CDR1 is PRHDT and CDR2 FYEKMQ (reference sequence). Trimming shortened V by 3 bases and J by 4 bases, and 10 bases separated the two germline ends. The CDR3 DNA reads as TGTGCCAGCAGCTTGGGACTGCAAGGAAACACCATATATTTT. It encodes CASSLGLQGNTIYF.

The V call is TRBV6-5, the J call TRBJ1-5; TRBD1 aligns across 8 bases. Trimming at V came to 7 bases and at J to 3 bases, leaving 5 bases not matched to a gene. The CDR3 has 14 amino acids. Germline V CDR1 and CDR2: MNHEY, SVGAGI. CDR3 sequence reads: CASIRDRLNQPQHF. The CDR3, as DNA: TGTGCCAGCATCAGGGACAGGCTCAATCAGCCCCAGCATTTT.

The rearrangement links TRBV5-1 to TRBJ2-7; maybe TRBD1 (5 bases). This CDR3 region has 15 residues. The V end was cut by 0 bases, the J end by 2 bases, with 12 bases between. The V gene's germline CDR1 is SGHRS and CDR2 YFSETQ. The CDR3 loop is CASSLAGSFPYEQYF. The DNA of the CDR3 is TGCGCCAGCAGCTTGGCAGGGTCCTTCCCCTACGAGCAGTACTTC.

The chain couples TRBV7-2 to TRBJ1-5, with 9 bases lining up with TRBD1. Germline V gene data show CDR1 as SGHTA and CDR2 as FQGNSA. The CDR3 is made up of 14 amino acids. After removal of 6 bases from V and 2 bases from J, the junction contained 2 bases not matched to a gene. The CDR3, as DNA: TGTGCCAGCAGTCGGACAGGGGGCAATCAGCCCCAGCATTTT. Amino acid sequence: CASSRTGGNQPQHF.

The chain combines TRBV28 with TRBJ1-5; 9 bases are a match to TRBD1. The J segment lost 2 bases and the V segment lost 5 bases, leaving 7 bases of the junction unmatched. Per the germline V gene, CDR1 is MDHEN and CDR2 is SYDVKM. CDR3 length: 16 residues. The CDR3 coding sequence is TGTGCCAGCAGTCCGAGGACAGGGGTGGGCAATCAGCCCCAGCATTTT. Translation: CASSPRTGVGNQPQHF. Drawing the rest from reference TRBV28 and TRBJ1-5, the complete variable domain is DVKVTQSSRYLVKRTGEKVFLECVQDMDHENMFWYRQDPGLGLRLIYFSYDVKMKEKGDIPEGYSVSREKKERFSLILESASTNQTSMYLCASSPRTGVGNQPQHFGDGTRLSIL.

This chain joins TRBV7-9 and TRBJ2-1, with TRBD1 identical over 7 bases. The CDR3 has 15 amino acids. V trimming: 2 bases; J trimming: 7 bases; junction bases outside the gene matches: 8. CDR1 and CDR2 from the germline V gene are SEHNR and FQNEAQ (reference sequence). The CDR3 region has the DNA TGTGCCAGCAGCTTACCACAGGGGCCGCGGAATGAGCAGTTCTTC. It specifies CASSLPQGPRNEQFF. Supplemented by reference TRBV7-9 and TRBJ2-1, the full variable domain reads DTGVSQNPRHKITKRGQNVTFRCDPISEHNRLYWYRQTLGQGPEFLTYFQNEAQLEKSRLLSDRFSAERPKGSFSTLEIQRTEQGDSAMYLCASSLPQGPRNEQFFGPGTRLTVL.

The chain links TRBV19 to TRBJ1-6; D is undetermined. Germline loops: CDR1 LNHDA, CDR2 SQIVND (reference sequence). V lost 5 bases, J lost 9 bases, and 11 bases lay in between. The CDR3 length is 13 residues. The CDR3, as DNA: TGTGCCAGTAGTCCAGGAGCGGGTTCACCCCTCCACTTT. This translates into CASSPGAGSPLHF.

The rearrangement joins TRBV11-2 to TRBJ2-3; TRBD2 aligns across 9 bases. The germline gives CDR1 SGHAT, CDR2 FQNNGV. The V segment lost 4 bases and the J segment 4 bases; nucleotides outside the gene matches: 6. This CDR3 has 15 amino acids. The CDR3 DNA sequence: TGTGCCAGCAGCTCACGACTAGCGGCCGCAGATACGCAGTATTTT. Protein product: CASSSRLAAADTQYF. The full variable domain, with the rest looked up from reference TRBV11-2 and TRBJ2-3, is EAGVAQSPRYKIIEKRQSVAFWCNPISGHATLYWYQQILGQGPKLLIQFQNNGVVDDSQLPKDRFSAERLKGVDSTLKIQPAKLEDSAVYLCASSSRLAAADTQYFGPGTRLTVL.

Only one count was recorded for this clone. The J gene is TRBJ1-1, the V gene TRBV11-3; 8 positions match TRBD1. The CDR3 has 14 residues. Losses at the gene ends were 5 bases for V and 1 base for J; bases not matched to a gene: 3. The germline CDR1 and CDR2 sequences are SGHNT and YENEEA. The chain's CDR3 is CASSQTGANTEAFF. The CDR3 region has the DNA TGTGCCAGCAGCCAGACAGGGGCGAACACTGAAGCTTTCTTT.

The chain is built from TRBV2 and TRBJ1-1; possibly TRBD1 for D (6 bases). CDR1 and CDR2 (germline): SNHLY, FYNNEI. The CDR3 contains 15 residues. Trimming shortened V by 6 bases and J by 10 bases, and 24 bases separated the two germline ends. The CDR3 here is CASRVGAVVTGIAFF. In DNA form, the CDR3 reads TGTGCCAGCAGAGTGGGGGCCGTCGTTACAGGGATAGCTTTCTTT.

CDR3 DNA sequence: TGTGCCACCAGCAGGACTCGACAGGGGCGACAAGAGACCCAGTACTTC. Translation gives CATSRTRQGRQETQYF. The V call is TRBV15, the J call TRBJ2-5; 8 bases match TRBD1. The CDR3 runs to 16 residues. V lost 3 bases to trimming and J lost 2 bases; unmatched junction nucleotides: 8. CDR1 and CDR2 from the germline V gene are LNHNV and YYDKDF (reference sequence).